The 22 T cell receptor beta chains in this list originate from one sample, sequenced in a study of CD8 T cells in ankylosing spondylitis (dated by TCRdb to about 2017). Preparation of the library involved 5' RACE. Sequencer: Illumina HiSeq 2500. TCRdb itself trimmed the public reads at Q25 with fastp, ran MiXCR and retained productive beta chains. CDR3 protein sequences are deduplicated, and each keeps its most common genes and DNA. Within this sample are about 140,000 distinct CDR3 sequences, with roughly 8% of them counted one time only. The ten biggest clones cover 7.3% of the sample. What was sequenced was synovial fluid, either unsorted or a sorted T cell fraction (not recorded which). The receptor source for this set is a male donor with ankylosing spondylitis.

This clonotype came up many times. This chain links TRBV10-3 with TRBJ1-2; D uncertain. The CDR3 runs to 14 residues. Germline V lookup: CDR1 ENHRY, CDR2 SYGVKD. Trimming stripped 0 bases from V and 1 base from J, with 6 bases between. CDR3 residues: CAISESTLNYGYTF. The CDR3, as DNA: TGTGCCATCAGTGAGTCGACACTTAACTATGGCTACACCTTC.

Ten or more counts support this clonotype. The chain couples TRBV15 to TRBJ2-3; a weak D match, TRBD1 (6 bases). Germline V gives CDR1 LNHNV, CDR2 YYDKDF (reference sequence). Deletions cut 0 bases from V and 3 bases from J, with 10 bases between. The CDR3 has 15 residues. The CDR3 protein is CATSRDLGGTDTQYF. The CDR3 DNA follows: TGTGCCACCAGCAGAGATCTAGGGGGAACAGATACGCAGTATTTT.

This clonotype was observed at least ten times. The chain couples TRBV4-2 to TRBJ1-1; TRBD1 agrees at 7 bases. The CDR3 is 16 amino acids. Germline CDR1 is LGHNA and CDR2 is YNFKEQ. V lost 4 bases, J lost 2 bases, and 10 bases stayed unmatched. The CDR3 spells CASSPRPGQDNTEAFF. The CDR3 DNA sequence: TGTGCCAGCAGCCCTAGACCCGGACAGGACAACACTGAAGCTTTCTTT.

The rearrangement joins TRBV20-1 to TRBJ2-3; D assignment may be TRBD1 or TRBD2 (5 bases each). Trimming took off 8 bases at V and 2 bases at J, with 17 bases between the two ends. CDR1 and CDR2 (germline): DFQATT, SNEGSKA (reference sequence). The CDR3 runs 14 residues. CDR3 protein: CSTTGTANTDTQYF. The CDR3 DNA reads as TGCAGTACAACCGGGACGGCGAACACAGATACGCAGTATTTT.

This clonotype was counted a few times. This rearrangement joins TRBV20-1 to TRBJ1-4; D is ambiguous. Trimming removed 2 bases at V and 7 bases at J, with 11 bases between. The CDR3 contains 13 residues. Germline V gene sequence: CDR1 DFQATT, CDR2 SNEGSKA (reference sequence). CDR3 residues: CSARLHRGEKLFF. DNA of the CDR3: TGCAGTGCTAGATTGCACCGAGGTGAAAAACTGTTTTTT.

The gene calls are TRBV15 and TRBJ2-7; 9 bases match TRBD2. Germline V gives CDR1 LNHNV, CDR2 YYDKDF (reference sequence). The J segment lost 4 bases and the V segment lost 4 bases, leaving 8 bases of the junction unmatched. CDR3 length: 15 residues. The CDR3 bases are TGTGCCACCAGCAAAAATAGCGGGAGAGGGTACGAGCAGTACTTC. It translates to CATSKNSGRGYEQYF.

This clonotype has at least ten counts. The rearrangement links TRBV20-1 to TRBJ1-2, with 9 bases identical to TRBD1. V lost 3 bases and J lost 3; bases outside the gene matches: 8. The CDR3 spans 15 residues. Germline V gives CDR1 DFQATT, CDR2 SNEGSKA (reference sequence). CDR3 DNA: TGCAGTGCTAGTAAGGGACAGGGAGTATACTATGGCTACACCTTC. Its translation: CSASKGQGVYYGYTF.

This clonotype was seen only a few times. V is TRBV11-2 and J is TRBJ2-3; D call uncertain. The germline V and J ends were trimmed by 0 bases and 4 bases, with 8 bases remaining between them. The germline V gene encodes CDR1 SGHAT and CDR2 FQNNGV. The CDR3 loop spans 14 amino acids. CDR3 bases: TGTGCCAGCAGCTTAGATAGAGCCCCAGATACGCAGTATTTT. It translates to CASSLDRAPDTQYF.

At least ten counts were recorded for this clonotype. The chain has TRBV11-1 and TRBJ2-3; unclear D gene. This CDR3 has 14 amino acids. CDR1 is SGHAT, CDR2 FQDESV, per germline (reference sequence). Trimming removed 5 bases from V and 0 bases from J, with 9 bases in between. DNA for the CDR3: TGTGCCAGCAGCCTCACCCTCAGCACAGATACGCAGTATTTT. Encoded protein: CASSLTLSTDTQYF.

This clonotype has just a few counts. The rearrangement links TRBV7-8 to TRBJ2-5; D unresolved. Per germline, CDR1 SGHVS and CDR2 FQNEAQ. Between the trimmed V and J ends, which lost 6 bases and 1 base, there was a span of 9 bases. CDR3 length: 13 amino acids. CDR3 nucleotides: TGTGCCAGCAGTGTCGATCTCCAAGAGACCCAGTACTTC. This gives the protein CASSVDLQETQYF.

As concerns this clonotype: The junction departs from the called germline gene at one end, perhaps through a read error. The chain recombines TRBV12-3 or TRBV12-4 with TRBJ1-1; D perhaps matches TRBD1 (5 bases). The CDR3 extends over 15 amino acids. The CDR3 sequence: CASSLAGGIGTEAYF. DNA for the CDR3: TGTGCCAGCAGCCTTGCCGGGGGGATAGGAACTGAAGCTTACTTT.

This clonotype was picked up one time. The J gene is TRBJ2-3, the V gene TRBV7-3, with D possibly being TRBD2 (5 bases). Trimming took off 2 bases at V and 4 bases at J, with 13 bases between the two ends. Per the germline V gene, CDR1 is SGHTA and CDR2 is FQGTGA. The CDR3 extends over 15 amino acids. The chain's CDR3 is CASSLSLGAPDTQYF. DNA of the CDR3: TGTGCCAGCAGCTTATCGCTGGGAGCGCCAGATACGCAGTATTTT.

At least ten counts were recorded for this clonotype. CDR3 protein: CSVASRETQYF. CDR3 nucleotides: TGCAGCGTCGCAAGTAGAGAGACCCAGTACTTC. The chain has TRBV29-1 and TRBJ2-5; D unclear. V lost 6 bases to trimming and J lost 4 bases, with 9 bases between them. The CDR3 extends over 11 amino acids. Per the germline V gene, CDR1 is SQVTM and CDR2 is ANQGSEA.

This clonotype was counted ten times or more. This sequence joins TRBV29-1 and TRBJ2-7; D may match TRBD1 or TRBD2 (6 bases each). This CDR3 has 13 amino acids. Germline V gives CDR1 SQVTM, CDR2 ANQGSEA. The V gene lost 7 bases and the J gene lost 3 bases, with 16 bases spanning the gap. The CDR3 loop reads CSAEGGTLYEQYF. CDR3 DNA sequence: TGCAGCGCCGAAGGGGGGACCCTCTACGAGCAGTACTTC.

This clonotype was detected a few times. The genes are TRBV5-7 and TRBJ1-5; 11 nucleotides align to TRBD1. TRBV5-7 is an open reading frame whose function is uncertain. Germline trimming cut 3 bases from V and 4 bases from J; bases unmatched to any gene: 6. The CDR3 covers 16 residues. CDR3 DNA sequence: TGTGCCAGCAGCTCGGCGGACAGGGGGCGGAATCAGCCCCAGCATTTT. Protein product: CASSSADRGRNQPQHF.

Many counts were recorded for this clonotype. The J gene is TRBJ2-5, the V gene TRBV7-2, with a weak D call TRBD2 (6 bases). V was trimmed by 3 bases and J by 2 bases, leaving 13 bases between them. Germline V gene sequence: CDR1 SGHTA, CDR2 FQGNSA. This CDR3 is 15 amino acids long. Here the CDR3 reads CASSLVIGGQETQYF. CDR3 bases: TGTGCCAGCAGCTTGGTCATCGGGGGTCAAGAGACCCAGTACTTC.

This clonotype was detected ten times or more. The V call is TRBV21-1, the J call TRBJ2-1; whether TRBD2, the table's D call, matches the DNA was not checked. TRBV21-1 has pseudogene status. The CDR3 consists of 15 residues. The CDR3 bases are TGTGCCAGCCGCTGTCCGGGAGGGCGTCGGAATGAGCAGTTCTTC. Protein: CASRCPGGRRNEQFF.

In its sample, this clonotype was seen many times. The chain combines TRBV7-9 with TRBJ2-1; D tentatively reads TRBD1 or TRBD2 (5 bases each). The CDR3 length is 13 residues. V dropped 1 base and J dropped 12 bases, with 13 bases sitting between them. Germline-derived CDR1 and CDR2 are SEHNR and FQNEAQ (reference sequence). CDR3 in DNA: TGTGCCAGCAGCTTAGACGGGACGGTGAGGCAGTTCTTC. Its translation is CASSLDGTVRQFF.

This clonotype was detected ten times or more. The chain is built from TRBV28 and TRBJ1-1, with 7 nucleotides matching TRBD1. The V and J ends lost 8 bases and 4 bases, in that order; junction bases with no gene match: 4. CDR1 is MDHEN, CDR2 SYDVKM, per germline. CDR3 size: 12 residues. CDR3 in DNA: TGTGCCAGCTCGGGACAGACCACTGAAGCTTTCTTT. It is translated as CASSGQTTEAFF.

The chain is built from TRBV3-1 and TRBJ2-7; possibly TRBD1 or TRBD2 for D (6 bases each). CDR3 length: 14 residues. The ends were cut back, 1 base at V and 4 bases at J, with 11 bases in the middle. CDR1 is LGHDT and CDR2 is YNNKEL in the germline V gene (reference sequence). DNA for the CDR3: TGTGCCAGCAGCCAAGTTGGGGGGCGATACGAGCAGTACTTC. Encoded protein: CASSQVGGRYEQYF.

This clonotype was counted ten times or more. The rearrangement links TRBV7-2 to TRBJ2-3, with D possibly TRBD2 on 6 matching bases. Germline V lookup: CDR1 SGHTA, CDR2 FQGNSA. The CDR3 is 15 amino acids. Deletions cut 5 bases from V and 4 bases from J, with 16 bases between. CDR3 sequence (DNA): TGTGCCAGCAGCACCACGCTCGGAGGGGCAGATACGCAGTATTTT. It is translated as CASSTTLGGADTQYF.

The table lists this clonotype with a few counts. The CDR3 DNA reads as TGTGCCAGCAGCAAAGCCCAGGGGATGAACACTGAAGCTTTCTTT. It encodes CASSKAQGMNTEAFF. The chain links TRBV21-1 to TRBJ1-1; the table's D gene call, TRBD1, was not cross checked with the DNA. TRBV21-1 is noted as a pseudogene. The CDR3 runs to 15 residues.